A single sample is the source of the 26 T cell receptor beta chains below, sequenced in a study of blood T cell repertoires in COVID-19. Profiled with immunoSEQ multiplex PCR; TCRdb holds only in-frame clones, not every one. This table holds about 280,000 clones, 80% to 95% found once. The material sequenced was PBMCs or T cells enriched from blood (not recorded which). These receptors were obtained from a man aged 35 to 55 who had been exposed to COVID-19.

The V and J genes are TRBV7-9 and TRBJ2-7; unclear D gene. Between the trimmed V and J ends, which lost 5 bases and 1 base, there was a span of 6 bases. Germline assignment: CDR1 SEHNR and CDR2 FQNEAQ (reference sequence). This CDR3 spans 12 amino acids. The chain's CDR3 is CASSPLSYEQYF. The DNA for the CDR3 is TGTGCCAGCAGCCCCCTATCCTACGAGCAGTACTTC.

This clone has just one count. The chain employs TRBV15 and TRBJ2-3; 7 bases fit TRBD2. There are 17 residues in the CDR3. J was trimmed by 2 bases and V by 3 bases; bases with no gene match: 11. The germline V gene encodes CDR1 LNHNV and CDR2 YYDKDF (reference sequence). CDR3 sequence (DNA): TGTGCCACCAGCAGGTTGGGAGGGCGGGGAGACACAGATACGCAGTATTTT. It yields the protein CATSRLGGRGDTDTQYF.

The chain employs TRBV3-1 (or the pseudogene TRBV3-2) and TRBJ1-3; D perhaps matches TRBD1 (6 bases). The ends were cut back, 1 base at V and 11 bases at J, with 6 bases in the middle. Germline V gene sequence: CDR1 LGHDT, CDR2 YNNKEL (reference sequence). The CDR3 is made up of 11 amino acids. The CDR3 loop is CASSQGQAIYF. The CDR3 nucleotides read TGTGCCAGCAGCCAAGGACAGGCCATATATTTT.

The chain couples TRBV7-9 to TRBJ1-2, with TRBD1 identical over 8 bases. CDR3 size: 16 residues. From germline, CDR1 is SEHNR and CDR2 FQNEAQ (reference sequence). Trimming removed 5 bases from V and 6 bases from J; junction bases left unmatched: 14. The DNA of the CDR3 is TGTGCCAGCAGCCCACTAACCCGGACAGGGAATGATGGCTACACCTTC. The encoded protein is CASSPLTRTGNDGYTF.

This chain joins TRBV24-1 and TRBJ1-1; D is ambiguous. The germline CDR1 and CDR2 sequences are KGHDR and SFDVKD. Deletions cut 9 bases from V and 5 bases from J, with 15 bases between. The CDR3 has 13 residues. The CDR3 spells CATAGLGETEAFF. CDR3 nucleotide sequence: TGTGCCACCGCGGGCTTGGGTGAAACTGAAGCTTTCTTT.

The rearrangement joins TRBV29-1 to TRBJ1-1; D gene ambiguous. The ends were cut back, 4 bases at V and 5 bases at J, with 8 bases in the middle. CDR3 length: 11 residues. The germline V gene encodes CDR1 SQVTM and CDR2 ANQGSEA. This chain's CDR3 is CSVVLVTEAFF. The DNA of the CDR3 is TGCAGCGTTGTGTTAGTTACTGAAGCTTTCTTT.

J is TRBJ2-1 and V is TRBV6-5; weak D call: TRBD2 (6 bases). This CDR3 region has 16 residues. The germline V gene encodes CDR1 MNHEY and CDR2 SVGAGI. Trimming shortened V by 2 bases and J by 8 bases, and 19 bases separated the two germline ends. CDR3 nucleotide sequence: TGTGCCAGCAGTTACCCCGGGACCACCGCGGGACATGAGCAGTTCTTC. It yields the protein CASSYPGTTAGHEQFF.

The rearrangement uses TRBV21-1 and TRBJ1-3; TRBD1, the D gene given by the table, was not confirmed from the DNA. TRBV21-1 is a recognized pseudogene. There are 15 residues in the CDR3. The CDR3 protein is CASSKGTGSGNTIYF. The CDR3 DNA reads TGTGCCAGCAGCAAAGGTACAGGGTCTGGAAACACCATATATTTT.

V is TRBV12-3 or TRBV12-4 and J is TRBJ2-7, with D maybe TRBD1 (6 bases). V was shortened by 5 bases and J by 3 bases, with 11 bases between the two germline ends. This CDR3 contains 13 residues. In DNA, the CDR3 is TGTGCCAGCAGTCATGGACAGAACTACGAGCAGTACTTC. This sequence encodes CASSHGQNYEQYF.

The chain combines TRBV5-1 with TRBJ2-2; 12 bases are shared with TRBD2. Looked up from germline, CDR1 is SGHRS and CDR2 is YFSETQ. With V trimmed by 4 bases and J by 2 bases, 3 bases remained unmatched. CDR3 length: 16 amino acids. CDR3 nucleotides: TGCGCCAGCAGCGTGACTAGCGGGAGTAACACCGGGGAGCTGTTTTTT. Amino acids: CASSVTSGSNTGELFF.

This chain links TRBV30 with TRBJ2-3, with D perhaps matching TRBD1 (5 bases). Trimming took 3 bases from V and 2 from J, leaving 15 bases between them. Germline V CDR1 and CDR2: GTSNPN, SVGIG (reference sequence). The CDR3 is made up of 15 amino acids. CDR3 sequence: CAWSHMGRNTDTQYF. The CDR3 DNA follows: TGTGCCTGGAGCCATATGGGGCGGAACACAGATACGCAGTATTTT.

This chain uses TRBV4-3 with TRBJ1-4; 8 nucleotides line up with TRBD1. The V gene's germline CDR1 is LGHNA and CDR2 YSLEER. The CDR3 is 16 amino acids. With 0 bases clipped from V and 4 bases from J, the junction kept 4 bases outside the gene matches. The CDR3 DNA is TGCGCCAGCAGCCAAGATCGACAGGGGAGTAATGAAAAACTGTTTTTT. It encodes CASSQDRQGSNEKLFF.

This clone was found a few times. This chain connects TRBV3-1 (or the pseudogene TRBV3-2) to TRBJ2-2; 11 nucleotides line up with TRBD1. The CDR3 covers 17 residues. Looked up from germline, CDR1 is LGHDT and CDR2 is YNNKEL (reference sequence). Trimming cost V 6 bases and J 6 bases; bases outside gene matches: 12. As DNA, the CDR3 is TGTGCCAGCAGGGACATTCTAGGACAGGGGGCCGCCGGGGAGCTGTTTTTT. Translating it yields CASRDILGQGAAGELFF.

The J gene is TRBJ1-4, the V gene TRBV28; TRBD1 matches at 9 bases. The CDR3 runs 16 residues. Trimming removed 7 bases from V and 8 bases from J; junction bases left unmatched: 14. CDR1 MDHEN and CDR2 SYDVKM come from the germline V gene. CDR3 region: CASTAFTGGGEEKLFF. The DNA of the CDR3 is TGTGCCAGCACCGCCTTTACAGGGGGCGGGGAAGAAAAACTGTTTTTT.

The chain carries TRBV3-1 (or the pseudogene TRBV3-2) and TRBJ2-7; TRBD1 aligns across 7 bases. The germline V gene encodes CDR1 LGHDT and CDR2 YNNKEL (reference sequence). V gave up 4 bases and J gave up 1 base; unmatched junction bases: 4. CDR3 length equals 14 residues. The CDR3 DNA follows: TGTGCCAGCAGCCCCGGGACAGTATCCTACGAGCAGTACTTC. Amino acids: CASSPGTVSYEQYF.

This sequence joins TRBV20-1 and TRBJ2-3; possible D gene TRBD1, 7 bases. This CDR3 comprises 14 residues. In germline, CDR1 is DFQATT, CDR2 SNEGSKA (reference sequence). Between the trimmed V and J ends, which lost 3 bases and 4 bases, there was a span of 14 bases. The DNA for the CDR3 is TGCAGTGCTAGTAGGGGGCCGGGGGCAGATACGCAGTATTTT. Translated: CSASRGPGADTQYF.

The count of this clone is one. The CDR3 DNA reads TGTGCCAGCAGTTTGCGGGGTCCCACTGAAGCTTTCTTT. This translates into CASSLRGPTEAFF. This chain links TRBV28 with TRBJ1-1; D is unclear. CDR3 length: 13 residues. V was clipped by 3 bases and J by 4 bases, with 9 bases between them. Germline CDR1 reads MDHEN; CDR2 reads SYDVKM.

The CDR3 here is CASRSPDSGSPLHF. The CDR3 DNA is TGTGCCAGCAGAAGCCCGGACAGTGGATCACCCCTCCACTTT. The chain carries TRBV6-5 and TRBJ1-6; weak D call: TRBD1 (6 bases). V lost 6 bases and J 10 bases, leaving 16 bases between the germline ends. In germline, CDR1 is MNHEY, CDR2 SVGAGI. This CDR3 spans 14 amino acids.

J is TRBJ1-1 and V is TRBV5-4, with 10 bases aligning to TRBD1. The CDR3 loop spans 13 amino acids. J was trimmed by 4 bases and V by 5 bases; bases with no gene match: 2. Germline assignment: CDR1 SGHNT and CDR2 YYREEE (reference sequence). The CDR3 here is CASRRTGGTEAFF. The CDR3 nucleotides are TGTGCCAGCAGGCGGACAGGGGGCACTGAAGCTTTCTTT.

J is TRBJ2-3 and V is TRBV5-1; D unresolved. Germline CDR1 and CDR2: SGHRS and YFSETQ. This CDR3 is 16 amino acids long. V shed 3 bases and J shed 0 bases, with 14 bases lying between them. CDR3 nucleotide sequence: TGCGCCAGCAGCTCGAGCCCCGGTACGAGCACAGATACGCAGTATTTT. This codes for CASSSSPGTSTDTQYF.

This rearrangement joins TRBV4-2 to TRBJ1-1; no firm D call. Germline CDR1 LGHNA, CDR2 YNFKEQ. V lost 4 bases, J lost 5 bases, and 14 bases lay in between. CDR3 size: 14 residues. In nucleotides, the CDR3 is TGTGCCAGCAGCCCGCTAGGGCGAGGGACTGAAGCTTTCTTT. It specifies CASSPLGRGTEAFF.

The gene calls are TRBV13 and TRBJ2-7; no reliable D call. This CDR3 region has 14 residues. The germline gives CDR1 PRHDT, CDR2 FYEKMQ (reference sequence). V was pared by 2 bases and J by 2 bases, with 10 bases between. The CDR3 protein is CASSLLAVPYEQYF. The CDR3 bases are TGTGCCAGCAGCTTACTGGCAGTACCCTACGAGCAGTACTTC.

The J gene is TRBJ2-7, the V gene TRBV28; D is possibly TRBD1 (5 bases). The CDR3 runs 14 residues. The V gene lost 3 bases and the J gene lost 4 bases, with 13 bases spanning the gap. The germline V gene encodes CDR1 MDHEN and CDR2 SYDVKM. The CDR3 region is CASSFWAGSYEQYF. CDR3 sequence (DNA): TGTGCCAGCAGTTTTTGGGCAGGGTCTTACGAGCAGTACTTC.

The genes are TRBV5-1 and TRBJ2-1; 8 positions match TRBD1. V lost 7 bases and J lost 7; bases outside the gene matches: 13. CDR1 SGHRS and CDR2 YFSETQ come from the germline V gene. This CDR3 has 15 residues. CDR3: CASGPQGAAGNEQFF. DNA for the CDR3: TGCGCCAGCGGACCCCAGGGGGCGGCGGGTAATGAGCAGTTCTTC.

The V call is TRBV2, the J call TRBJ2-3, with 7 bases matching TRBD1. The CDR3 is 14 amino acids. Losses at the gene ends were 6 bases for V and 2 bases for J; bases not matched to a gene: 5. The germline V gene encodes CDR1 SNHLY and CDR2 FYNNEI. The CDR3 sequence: CASRLDRATDTQYF. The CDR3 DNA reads TGTGCCAGCAGGTTAGACAGGGCCACAGATACGCAGTATTTT.

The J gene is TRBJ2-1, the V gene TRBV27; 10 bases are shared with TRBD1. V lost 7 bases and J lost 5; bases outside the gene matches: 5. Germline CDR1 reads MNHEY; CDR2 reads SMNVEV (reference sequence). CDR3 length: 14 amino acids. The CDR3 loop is CASTRDRGHNEQFF. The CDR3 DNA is TGTGCCAGCACCCGGGACAGGGGACACAATGAGCAGTTCTTC.